Included here is one T cell receptor (beta chain) sequence, with context. This entry is derived from a study of blood T cell repertoires in COVID-19. About the research overall: Whether acute or convalescent, the COVID-19 samples came from the United States, Italy and Spain.

This CDR3 comprises 13 residues. V shed 4 bases and J shed 4 bases, with 10 bases lying between them. Germline lookup yields CDR1 LGHNA and CDR2 YNFKEQ. Methods used by the authors: Amplification of reference gene primers was used by the study to estimate nucleated cell counts. Sequencing used immunoSEQ multiplex PCR; TCRdb keeps in-frame clones, though not all of them. The D gene and trimming were derived from the DNA, and the V and J assignments and clone size from that table. The sample carries about 96,000 clones, about 90% recorded once. The rearrangement joins TRBV4-2 to TRBJ1-1; D gene uncertain. This sequence originates from a human donor with COVID-19, enrolled during active disease. The donor label of this sample is uncertain. Sequenced material: peripheral blood. This CDR3 is CASSPPRGTEAFF. CDR3 sequence (DNA): TGTGCCAGCAGCCCCCCTCGGGGCACTGAAGCTTTCTTT.